This passage covers 18 T cell receptor beta chains from one sample sequenced in a study of blood T cell repertoires in COVID-19. Generated by immunoSEQ multiplex PCR, the TCRdb table keeps only in-frame clones and is missing some. In the table there are 200,000 to 250,000 clones, about four fifths of which are singletons. The sequenced material came from peripheral blood. The receptors derive from a woman aged 18-29 years with acute or convalescent COVID-19.

The rearrangement joins TRBV5-1 to TRBJ2-4; no firm D call. CDR1 and CDR2 from the germline V gene are SGHRS and YFSETQ. The length of the CDR3 is 15 residues. Trimming removed 0 bases at V and 8 bases at J, with 15 bases between. As DNA, the CDR3 is TGCGCCAGCAGCTTGGCTCCCGTAGGTGGAGACATTCAGTACTTC. Protein: CASSLAPVGGDIQYF.

This clone has a single count. This chain's CDR3 is CASGLGGQSNTEAFF. The CDR3 region has the DNA TGTGCTAGTGGTTTGGGCGGACAGTCGAACACTGAAGCTTTCTTT. This chain joins TRBV12-5 and TRBJ1-1; a weak D match, TRBD1 (6 bases). This CDR3 is 15 amino acids long. The V end lost 1 base, the J end lost 1 base, and 10 bases lay between the germline ends. Per germline, CDR1 LGHNT and CDR2 FRNRAP.

The rearrangement joins TRBV6-5 to TRBJ2-7; TRBD2 matches 7 bases. V trimming: 6 bases; J trimming: 2 bases; junction bases outside the gene matches: 7. Germline-derived CDR1 and CDR2 are MNHEY and SVGAGI. This CDR3 region has 14 residues. CDR3 nucleotide sequence: TGTGCCAGCAGCCCCGGGACTAACCCCTACGAGCAGTACTTC. Translation gives CASSPGTNPYEQYF.

The rearrangement uses TRBV10-2 and TRBJ2-4; 7 positions agree with TRBD1. J lost 9 bases, V lost 5 bases, and 4 bases had no gene match. Germline CDR1 WSHSY, CDR2 SAAADI. The CDR3 loop spans 12 amino acids. CDR3 DNA sequence: TGCGCCAGCAGTCAGACAGGGAGCATTCAGTACTTC. Amino acids: CASSQTGSIQYF.

This clone has a single count. V and J are TRBV6-5 and TRBJ2-7, with 11 positions matching TRBD1. This CDR3 is 15 amino acids long. Germline lookup yields CDR1 MNHEY and CDR2 SVGAGI. Trimming removed 4 bases from V and 3 bases from J; junction bases left unmatched: 5. CDR3 in DNA: TGTGCCAGCAGTTCGGGAGGGACAGGGGGCTACGAGCAGTACTTC. Protein: CASSSGGTGGYEQYF.

This sequence joins TRBV7-6 and TRBJ2-5; no definite D call. The CDR3 is 17 residues long. Trimming took 0 bases from V and 2 from J, leaving 16 bases between them. Looked up from germline, CDR1 is SGHVS and CDR2 is FNYEAQ. In nucleotides, the CDR3 is TGTGCCAGCAGCTTAGCGATGTCAGGAAGTAAACAAGAGACCCAGTACTTC. Its translation is CASSLAMSGSKQETQYF.

The chain's CDR3 is CASSPTSGRAEYF. The CDR3 DNA is TGTGCCAGCAGCCCTACTAGCGGGAGGGCCGAGTACTTC. V and J are TRBV11-2 and TRBJ2-7, with 13 positions matching TRBD2. The V and J ends lost 5 bases and 11 bases, in that order; junction bases with no gene match: 6. Looked up from germline, CDR1 is SGHAT and CDR2 is FQNNGV. The CDR3 spans 13 residues.

This clone was found once. This CDR3 reads CASSDEGAGVTYEQYF. The DNA of the CDR3 is TGCGCCAGCAGTGACGAGGGGGCAGGGGTTACCTACGAGCAGTACTTC. This chain joins TRBV10-1 and TRBJ2-7, with 7 bases lining up with TRBD1. The CDR3 length is 16 residues. Germline V CDR1 and CDR2: WNHNN, SYGVQD (reference sequence). J lost 2 bases, V lost 3 bases, and 10 bases had no gene match.

This clone has just one count. The chain uses TRBV7-8 and TRBJ1-2, with TRBD1 identical over 7 bases. Trimming cost V 5 bases and J 0 bases; bases outside gene matches: 9. This CDR3 spans 16 amino acids. Germline lookup yields CDR1 SGHVS and CDR2 FQNEAQ. The CDR3: CASSPRMGQTNYGYTF. The CDR3 DNA follows: TGTGCCAGCAGCCCGAGAATGGGACAGACTAACTATGGCTACACCTTC.

V is TRBV7-6 and J is TRBJ2-2; 10 bases match TRBD1. CDR1 is SGHVS and CDR2 is FNYEAQ in the germline V gene. The CDR3 has 18 amino acids. V gave up 5 bases and J gave up 1 base; unmatched junction bases: 10. CDR3 residues: CASSPTTGGGLNTGELFF. The DNA for the CDR3 is TGTGCCAGCAGCCCGACGACAGGGGGCGGATTGAACACCGGGGAGCTGTTTTTT.

The chain uses TRBV4-2 and TRBJ1-6; 7 positions agree with TRBD1. Germline V CDR1 and CDR2: LGHNA, YNFKEQ. J was trimmed by 8 bases and V by 4 bases; bases with no gene match: 11. This CDR3 spans 16 amino acids. Here the CDR3 DNA reads TGTGCCAGCAGCCCAGAGACAGGGCGGCGAGATTCACCCCTCCACTTT. It translates to CASSPETGRRDSPLHF.

This clone was counted a single time. This chain uses TRBV28 with TRBJ1-3; D unresolved. The CDR3 sequence is 15 residues long. V lost 3 bases and J 0 bases, leaving 9 bases between the germline ends. In germline, CDR1 is MDHEN, CDR2 SYDVKM. The CDR3 is CASSLGSSSGNTIYF. CDR3 DNA sequence: TGTGCCAGCAGTTTGGGCAGTTCCTCTGGAAACACCATATATTTT.

The CDR3 DNA reads as TGTGCTAGTGCCCAGACTAGCGGGAGCACTGGGGCCAACGTCCTGACTTTC. Amino acid sequence: CASAQTSGSTGANVLTF. J is TRBJ2-6 and V is TRBV12-5; 12 bases are a match to TRBD2. The CDR3 loop spans 17 amino acids. J gave up 2 bases and V 7 bases, and 6 bases lay outside the gene matches. From germline, CDR1 is LGHNT and CDR2 FRNRAP.

This chain joins TRBV19 and TRBJ2-3; D not resolved. The CDR3 covers 14 residues. The V and J ends lost 1 base and 0 bases respectively, with 5 bases between them. The germline CDR1 and CDR2 sequences are LNHDA and SQIVND (reference sequence). Here the CDR3 reads CASSIGRSTDTQYF. CDR3 nucleotides: TGTGCCAGTAGTATAGGGCGGAGCACAGATACGCAGTATTTT.

The chain employs TRBV7-8 and TRBJ1-6, with 8 bases that match TRBD1. The J segment lost 7 bases and the V segment lost 4 bases, leaving 9 bases of the junction unmatched. The CDR3 runs to 16 residues. Per the germline V gene, CDR1 is SGHVS and CDR2 is FQNEAQ. Here the CDR3 reads CASSSVGQGLNSPLHF. The DNA for the CDR3 is TGTGCCAGCAGCTCGGTCGGACAGGGACTAAATTCACCCCTCCACTTT. Variable domain in full (rest from reference TRBV7-8 and TRBJ1-6): GAGVSQSPRYKVAKRGQDVALRCDPISGHVSLFWYQQALGQGPEFLTYFQNEAQLDKSGLPSDRFFAERPEGSVSTLKIQRTQQEDSAVYLCASSSVGQGLNSPLHFGNGTRLTVT.

This clone occurred once. The chain is built from TRBV25-1 and TRBJ1-3, with D tentatively TRBD1 (5 bases). CDR3 length: 16 amino acids. Germline V lookup: CDR1 MGHDK, CDR2 SYGVNS. Trimming pared 2 bases from V and 2 bases from J, leaving 13 bases between. This CDR3 is CASSETRDSTGNTIYF. Here the CDR3 DNA reads TGTGCCAGCAGTGAAACCCGGGACTCCACTGGAAACACCATATATTTT.

Only a few counts were recorded for this clone. This chain connects TRBV6-5 to TRBJ1-1, with D possibly TRBD1 on 6 matching bases. This CDR3 region has 13 residues. The V gene's germline CDR1 is MNHEY and CDR2 SVGAGI. The V end was cut by 6 bases, the J end by 2 bases, with 10 bases between. This CDR3 reads CASSWTANTEAFF. Written as DNA, the CDR3 is TGTGCCAGCAGCTGGACAGCCAACACTGAAGCTTTCTTT.

The chain links TRBV2 to TRBJ2-3; possible D gene TRBD1, 6 bases. Per the germline V gene, CDR1 is SNHLY and CDR2 is FYNNEI. This CDR3 contains 16 residues. V lost 6 bases and J 2 bases, leaving 18 bases between the germline ends. DNA of the CDR3: TGTGCCAGCAGCGAACAGGGCCCTCTTAACACAGATACGCAGTATTTT. It is translated as CASSEQGPLNTDTQYF. Drawing the rest from reference TRBV2 and TRBJ2-3, the complete variable domain is EPEVTQTPSHQVTQMGQEVILRCVPISNHLYFYWYRQILGQKVEFLVSFYNNEISEKSEIFDDQFSVERPDGSNFTLKIRSTKLEDSAMYFCASSEQGPLNTDTQYFGPGTRLTVL.